These T cell receptor beta chains were read from a single sample in a study of cytomegalovirus exposure and HLA in healthy donors. Sequencing used immunoSEQ multiplex PCR; TCRdb keeps in-frame clones, though not all of them. The profile shows approximately 190,000 clones, approximately 85% of them singletons. The specimen sequenced was PBMCs. Every receptor here comes from a woman younger than 35 in good health and CMV-seronegative. CDR3s include the opening cysteine and the closing phenylalanine or tryptophan. Each record gives: J gene, clone size, V gene, D gene, CDR3 protein, CDR3 DNA. A D gene is named only where the DNA matches it firmly. Not every row has a clone size; where given, it reads once, few, many or a size class.

TRBJ1-1,.,TRBV7-9,.,CAAGEGTEAFF,TGTGCCGCTGGTGAGGGCACTGAAGCTTTCTTT
TRBJ1-6,.,TRBV2,.,CASVGQYNSPLHF,TGTGCCAGCGTCGGACAGTATAATTCACCCCTCCACTTT
TRBJ1-1,.,TRBV20-1,.,CSAKMRTEAFF,TGCAGTGCTAAAATGCGCACTGAAGCTTTCTTT
TRBJ2-2,once,TRBV2,.,CASSVFPGSGTGELFF,TGTGCCAGCAGTGTTTTCCCGGGGAGTGGCACCGGGGAGCTGTTTTTT
TRBJ2-7,.,TRBV20-1,.,CSAGPHYEQYF,TGCAGTGCGGGGCCTCACTACGAGCAGTACTTC
TRBJ1-2,few,TRBV11-1,TRBD1,CASSLSGQPLGGYTF,TGTGCCAGCAGCTTATCGGGACAGCCTTTGGGCGGCTACACCTTC
TRBJ1-1,.,TRBV11-2,TRBD1,CASSLVVMDRGVTEAFF,TGTGCCAGCAGCTTAGTAGTTATGGACAGGGGGGTCACTGAAGCTTTCTTT
TRBJ2-5,.,TRBV7-9,TRBD2,CSSSQVGLAEETQYF,TGTTCCAGCAGCCAGGTGGGACTAGCGGAAGAGACCCAGTACTTC
TRBJ2-7,.,TRBV29-1,TRBD1,CSVRQGANEQYF,TGCAGCGTTCGACAGGGGGCTAACGAGCAGTACTTC
TRBJ2-3,.,TRBV4-2,TRBD2,CASSQGLADSTDTQYF,TGTGCCAGCAGTCAAGGACTAGCGGATAGTACAGATACGCAGTATTTT
TRBJ2-5,few,TRBV2,TRBD1,CASSGQGQETQYF,TGTGCCAGCAGTGGACAGGGGCAAGAGACCCAGTACTTC
TRBJ1-2,.,TRBV6-5,TRBD1,CASSHDRGGDYGYTF,TGTGCCAGCAGTCACGACAGGGGCGGGGACTATGGCTACACCTTC
TRBJ2-1,.,TRBV9,.,CASSVGGGPPSYNEQFF,TGTGCCAGCAGCGTAGGAGGGGGACCCCCCTCCTACAATGAGCAGTTCTTC
TRBJ2-2,once,TRBV7-3,TRBD1,CASSPGGRGYTGELFF,TGTGCCAGCAGCCCAGGGGGCCGGGGATACACCGGGGAGCTGTTTTTT
TRBJ1-6,few,TRBV25-1,TRBD1,CATRQGDSPLHF,TGTGCCACCCGACAGGGAGATTCACCCCTCCACTTT
TRBJ2-3,.,TRBV10-1,.,CASKFGGTEDTQYF,TGCGCCAGCAAATTTGGAGGGACGGAAGATACGCAGTATTTT
TRBJ2-5,.,TRBV7-9,.,CSGRREETQYF,TGTTCCGGCAGGAGGGAAGAGACCCAGTACTTC
TRBJ1-6,.,TRBV2,.,CASSVEPAVSPLHF,TGTGCCAGCAGTGTCGAGCCCGCCGTATCACCCCTCCACTTT
TRBJ1-4,once,TRBV5-4,.,CASSLGGATNEKLFF,TGTGCCAGCAGCTTAGGGGGTGCAACTAATGAAAAACTGTTTTTT
TRBJ2-1,.,TRBV5-1,TRBD1,CASSLAGQENNEQFF,TGCGCCAGCAGCTTGGCGGGACAGGAGAACAATGAGCAGTTCTTC
TRBJ2-3,few,TRBV10-2,TRBD1,CASSPGTGSDTQYF,TGCGCCAGCAGTCCAGGGACAGGGTCAGATACGCAGTATTTT
TRBJ1-5,.,TRBV6-5,.,CASSSGEGNQPQHF,TGTGCCAGCAGTTCCGGGGAGGGCAATCAGCCCCAGCATTTT
TRBJ2-7,.,TRBV27,.,CASSPGQSSPYEQYF,TGTGCCAGCAGTCCGGGACAAAGTAGCCCCTACGAGCAGTACTTC
TRBJ2-7,.,TRBV5-8,TRBD1,CASSFYPGQGAFEQYF,TGTGCCAGCAGCTTCTATCCGGGACAGGGGGCTTTTGAGCAGTACTTC
TRBJ1-1,.,TRBV6-1,.,CASSRGRGAEAFF,TGTGCCAGCAGTAGGGGCCGGGGGGCTGAAGCTTTCTTT
TRBJ2-7,.,TRBV27,.,CASRPQGSNPPYEQYF,TGTGCCAGCAGGCCACAGGGCTCGAACCCTCCCTACGAGCAGTACTTC
TRBJ2-3,.,TRBV12-2,.,CASRLARVAGAVGVGTDTQYF,.
TRBJ2-1,.,TRBV19,.,CASSIGVNEQFF,TGTGCCAGTAGTATCGGAGTAAATGAGCAGTTCTTC
TRBJ1-1,.,TRBV19,.,CASRPPYTGAAGSEAFF,TGTGCCAGTAGACCGCCCTATACCGGGGCAGCGGGATCTGAAGCTTTCTTT
TRBJ2-2,.,TRBV5-4,TRBD2,CASSLERAGGRAGELFF,TGTGCCAGCAGCTTGGAACGAGCGGGAGGACGGGCCGGGGAGCTGTTTTTT
TRBJ2-3,.,TRBV29-1,TRBD1,CSVDTGQGTDTQYF,TGCAGCGTTGACACGGGACAGGGCACAGATACGCAGTATTTT
TRBJ2-3,few,TRBV14,TRBD1,CASSQDFGQGGFF,TGTGCCAGCAGCCAAGATTTCGGACAGGGAGGATTCTTT
TRBJ2-1,.,TRBV5-1,TRBD2,CASSLRSGGVYNEQFF,TGCGCCAGCAGCTTGCGAAGCGGGGGGGTCTACAATGAGCAGTTCTTC
TRBJ2-5,.,TRBV5-1,.,CASSPGQETQYF,TGCGCCAGCAGCCCGGGTCAAGAGACCCAGTACTTC
TRBJ2-6,.,TRBV2,.,CASSDSGFYTSGANVLTF,TGTGCCAGCAGTGATTCAGGGTTTTATACCTCTGGGGCCAACGTCCTGACTTTC
TRBJ1-5,.,TRBV19,TRBD1,CASSFDRDEDQPQHF,TGTGCCAGTAGTTTTGACAGGGATGAAGATCAGCCCCAGCATTTT
TRBJ1-2,.,TRBV11-2,TRBD1,CASSLQDRGNYGYTF,TGTGCCAGCAGCTTACAGGACAGGGGTAACTATGGCTACACCTTC
TRBJ2-7,.,TRBV7-9,.,CASSSTDSPYEQYF,TGTGCCAGCAGCTCAACGGACAGTCCCTACGAGCAGTACTTC
TRBJ2-5,.,TRBV14,.,CASSQDKSRGIGETQYF,TGTGCCAGCAGCCAAGATAAATCAAGGGGCATAGGAGAGACCCAGTACTTC
TRBJ2-1,.,TRBV27,TRBD2,CASRPLAGAYNEQFF,TGTGCCAGCAGACCACTAGCGGGGGCCTACAATGAGCAGTTCTTC
TRBJ2-7,.,TRBV6-1,.,CASSRVYEQYF,TGTGCCAGCAGCCGGGTCTACGAGCAGTACTTC
TRBJ1-2,once,TRBV9,TRBD1,CASSVQGADGYTF,TGTGCCAGCAGCGTACAGGGGGCGGATGGCTACACCTTC
TRBJ1-2,.,TRBV28,.,CASSDSPYGYTF,TGTGCCAGCAGCGACAGCCCCTATGGCTACACCTTC
TRBJ1-2,few,TRBV18,.,CASSPGSGGNGYTF,TGTGCCAGCTCACCTGGCAGCGGGGGGAATGGCTACACCTTC
TRBJ1-2,.,TRBV6-1,.,CASYRESGYGYTF,TGTGCCAGCTACAGGGAGTCGGGCTATGGCTACACCTTC
TRBJ2-1,once,TRBV4-2,.,CASSQEGLTYNEQFF,TGTGCCAGCAGCCAAGAGGGACTTACCTACAATGAGCAGTTCTTC
TRBJ2-3,once,TRBV5-3,.,CARRQTEDTQYF,TGTGCCAGAAGACAGACAGAAGATACGCAGTATTTT
TRBJ1-1,once,TRBV4-1,.,CASSHPQGQGWTEAFF,TGCGCCAGCAGCCACCCTCAGGGTCAGGGCTGGACTGAAGCTTTCTTT
TRBJ2-7,.,TRBV29-1,TRBD1,CSVGWGQGTYEQYF,TGCAGCGTTGGGTGGGGACAGGGGACCTACGAGCAGTACTTC
TRBJ2-7,.,TRBV6-6,TRBD1,CASSPGTGFKQYF,TGTGCCAGCAGTCCCGGGACAGGGTTCAAGCAGTACTTC
TRBJ2-5,.,TRBV7-7,TRBD1,CASSLRQGQETQYF,TGTGCCAGCAGCCTCAGACAGGGTCAAGAGACCCAGTACTTC
TRBJ2-7,once,TRBV9,TRBD1,CASSAPGTEAEQYF,TGTGCCAGCAGCGCCCCCGGGACAGAGGCCGAGCAGTACTTC
TRBJ1-1,.,TRBV28,.,CASSYPAGDPNTEAFF,TGTGCCAGCAGTTACCCGGCAGGGGACCCGAACACTGAAGCTTTCTTT
TRBJ1-6,.,TRBV4-2,.,CASSQDRLGIPNSPLHF,TGTGCCAGCAGCCAAGATCGACTGGGTATACCCAATTCACCCCTCCACTTT
TRBJ2-7,once,TRBV6-1,.,CASSGTDYEQYF,TGTGCCAGCAGTGGGACCGACTACGAGCAGTACTTC
TRBJ2-1,.,TRBV7-3,TRBD2,CASSFLPTSGNDEQFF,TGTGCCAGCAGCTTCCTGCCGACTAGCGGGAACGATGAGCAGTTCTTC
TRBJ2-7,.,TRBV4-1,TRBD2,CASSQTSGPSYEQYF,TGCGCCAGCAGCCAGACTAGCGGTCCTTCCTACGAGCAGTACTTC